In this sample, the clone carrying this T cell receptor beta chain turned up a few times. This specimen comes from a study of ipilimumab plus nivolumab after autologous stem cell transplantation. Here immunoSEQ multiplex PCR was the method, and the copy in TCRdb shows in-frame clones only, minus some. The sample holds several thousand clones; 60% to 70% are singletons and the top ten take approximately 16%. Germline V gene sequence: CDR1 MNHNS, CDR2 SASEGT. V gave up 2 bases and J gave up 3 bases, with 7 bases separating them. This CDR3 has 14 residues. The source is a female donor with multiple myeloma. Specimen: PBMCs, collected in a trial of ipilimumab plus nivolumab as post-transplant consolidation. The chain carries TRBV6-1 and TRBJ2-2; D is uncertain. CDR3 DNA sequence: TGTGCCAGCAGTGAAATGGATTACACCGGGGAGCTGTTTTTT. It translates to CASSEMDYTGELFF.